Presented here are 21 T cell receptor beta chains from one specimen sequenced in a study of T-cell reconstitution after alpha-beta-depleted transplantation in children. Unique molecular identifiers were used in preparing the TCRbeta library. TCRdb re-analysed the PCR reads in MiXCR, keeping a single row per CDR3 protein. The repertoire consists of some 600,000 distinct CDR3 sequences, with 13% occurring once and the leading ten covering around 2.2%. The sequences come from PBMCs, mostly from graft donor cells, collected 360 days after TCRalphabeta/CD19-depleted stem cell transplant. The receptors shown here come from a male patient younger than 18 who had a stem cell transplant for acute myeloid leukemia, so the T cells may come from the graft donor.

In this sample, this clonotype turned up a few times. The rearrangement uses TRBV21-1 and TRBJ2-4; TRBD2 was called by the table and not checked on the DNA. TRBV21-1 corresponds to a pseudogene. The CDR3 is made up of 16 amino acids. CDR3 loop: CASREGGWASQNIQYF. As DNA, the CDR3 is TGTGCCAGCAGAGAGGGGGGATGGGCCAGTCAAAACATTCAGTACTTC.

This clonotype was observed at least ten times. This sequence joins TRBV7-2 and TRBJ2-1, with 11 bases identical to TRBD2. The CDR3 sequence is 16 residues long. With V trimmed by 5 bases and J by 4 bases, 7 bases remained unmatched. Germline assignment: CDR1 SGHTA and CDR2 FQGNSA. The CDR3 sequence is CASSPPSGRRYNEQFF. CDR3 coding DNA: TGTGCCAGCAGCCCGCCTAGCGGGAGGAGGTACAATGAGCAGTTCTTC.

CDR3 nucleotides: TGTGCCAGCAGTGCCTCGACTAGCGGGAGAGGGGGGGGCCTAGCCAAAAACATTCAGTACTTC. This gives the protein CASSASTSGRGGGLAKNIQYF. The rearrangement joins TRBV6-4 to TRBJ2-4, with 12 bases matching TRBD2. J was trimmed by 0 bases and V by 4 bases; bases with no gene match: 16. In germline, CDR1 is MRHNA, CDR2 SNTAGT. This CDR3 region has 21 residues.

The chain is built from TRBV7-2 and TRBJ2-7; 7 bases align to TRBD2. This CDR3 has 17 residues. Germline trimming cut 1 base from V and 11 bases from J; bases unmatched to any gene: 20. The germline V gene has CDR1 SGHTA and CDR2 FQGNSA. CDR3 in amino acids: CASSLVGVTREGWGKYF. The CDR3 region has the DNA TGTGCCAGCAGCTTAGTGGGGGTGACAAGGGAGGGTTGGGGAAAGTACTTC.

V usage is TRBV15 and J usage is TRBJ1-1; weak D call: TRBD1 (5 bases). Per germline, CDR1 LNHNV and CDR2 YYDKDF (reference sequence). Trimming cost V 5 bases and J 5 bases, with 15 bases left between them. CDR3 length: 14 amino acids. Written as DNA, the CDR3 is TGTGCCACCAGCGGAAATTACCAGGGAACTGAAGCTTTCTTT. It codes for CATSGNYQGTEAFF.

This clonotype has a handful of counts. The chain recombines TRBV11-2 with TRBJ2-3, with TRBD2 identical over 15 bases. Unmatched junction bases numbered 12, after V lost 4 bases and J lost 1 base. Germline CDR1 is SGHAT and CDR2 is FQNNGV. The CDR3 runs 20 residues. In nucleotides, the CDR3 is TGTGCCAGCAGCTCAGAACCGGGACTAGCGGGAGGATCCGGCACAGATACGCAGTATTTT. As protein: CASSSEPGLAGGSGTDTQYF.

The chain employs TRBV7-2 and TRBJ2-3; D may be TRBD1 (5 bases). The germline V gene has CDR1 SGHTA and CDR2 FQGNSA. V was shortened by 5 bases and J by 0 bases, with 12 bases between the two germline ends. CDR3 length: 15 residues. In nucleotides, the CDR3 is TGTGCCAGCAGCATCAGGGCCCGCAGCACAGATACGCAGTATTTT. Amino acid sequence: CASSIRARSTDTQYF.

This clonotype was seen a handful of times. The chain carries TRBV20-1 and TRBJ2-1; 10 bases agree with TRBD2. After removal of 0 bases from V and 2 bases from J, the junction contained 1 base not matched to a gene. The CDR3 covers 15 residues. In germline, CDR1 is DFQATT, CDR2 SNEGSKA (reference sequence). This CDR3 reads CSARDLAGAYNEQFF. The CDR3 nucleotides are TGCAGTGCTAGAGATCTAGCGGGAGCCTACAATGAGCAGTTCTTC.

CDR3 nucleotides: TGTGCCAGCAAGTACCGGGACAGTTACAATGAGCAGTTCTTC. This codes for CASKYRDSYNEQFF. The rearrangement links TRBV5-4 to TRBJ2-1; 7 bases line up with TRBD1. The CDR3 is 14 residues long. J was trimmed by 4 bases and V by 6 bases; bases with no gene match: 7. Germline values: CDR1 SGHNT, CDR2 YYREEE (reference sequence). The full variable domain, its missing parts supplied by reference TRBV5-4 and TRBJ2-1, is ETGVTQSPTHLIKTRGQQVTLRCSSQSGHNTVSWYQQALGQGPQFIFQYYREEENGRGNFPPRFSGLQFPNYSSELNVNALELDDSALYLCASKYRDSYNEQFFGPGTRLTVL.

Ten or more counts support this clonotype. The CDR3 sequence: CASGLVREETEKLETQYF. CDR3 DNA sequence: TGTGCTAGTGGTTTGGTACGGGAAGAGACAGAAAAATTGGAGACCCAGTACTTC. This chain joins TRBV12-5 and TRBJ2-5, with D possibly called TRBD1 or TRBD2 (5 bases each). This CDR3 contains 18 residues. Germline loops: CDR1 LGHNT, CDR2 FRNRAP. The V end lost 0 bases, the J end lost 5 bases, and 22 bases lay between the germline ends.

The CDR3 here is CASSPTTGTAYEQYF. DNA of the CDR3: TGTGCCAGCTCACCCACTACCGGGACAGCCTACGAGCAGTACTTC. The chain joins TRBV18 to TRBJ2-7, with 7 bases that match TRBD1. The CDR3 has 15 amino acids. After removal of 3 bases from V and 2 bases from J, the junction contained 7 bases not matched to a gene. Looked up from germline, CDR1 is KGHSH and CDR2 is LQKENI.

The table lists this clonotype with many counts. The V call is TRBV10-3, the J call TRBJ2-3, with unresolved D. This CDR3 region has 13 residues. The germline CDR1 and CDR2 sequences are ENHRY and SYGVKD. V lost 7 bases and J 2 bases, leaving 10 bases between the germline ends. This CDR3 reads CAINLAYTDTQYF. The CDR3 nucleotides are TGTGCCATCAATCTGGCGTACACAGATACGCAGTATTTT.

The genes are TRBV6-2 or TRBV6-3 and TRBJ2-3, with D perhaps matching TRBD2 (5 bases). CDR3 length equals 15 residues. The germline V and J ends were trimmed by 10 bases and 4 bases, with 21 bases remaining between them. Germline CDR1 is MNHEY and CDR2 is SVGEGT. In nucleotides, the CDR3 is TGTGCCACCAAGAGGAATATCGACTATTCAGATACGCAGTATTTT. Translating gives CATKRNIDYSDTQYF.

The chain combines TRBV7-2 with TRBJ2-2; maybe TRBD1 (5 bases). Germline V gene lookup returns CDR1 SGHTA and CDR2 FQGNSA. V shed 4 bases and J shed 8 bases, with 14 bases lying between them. CDR3 length: 14 residues. The CDR3 nucleotides read TGTGCCAGCAGCTCCCGACAGTACTTGGGGGAGCTGTTTTTT. Its translation is CASSSRQYLGELFF.

This clonotype has a count of ten or more. This chain links TRBV20-1 with TRBJ2-1; 9 bases are a match to TRBD2. This CDR3 contains 15 residues. Losses at the gene ends were 3 bases for V and 8 bases for J; bases not matched to a gene: 11. From germline, CDR1 is DFQATT and CDR2 SNEGSKA (reference sequence). The CDR3 DNA sequence: TGCAGTGCTAGCCTAGCGGGAATCGTTCGGGATGAGCAGTTCTTC. It translates to CSASLAGIVRDEQFF.

This clonotype was counted at least ten times. This CDR3 reads CASSSPGPYEQYF. CDR3 nucleotides: TGTGCCAGCAGTTCCCCAGGGCCCTACGAGCAGTACTTC. The chain links TRBV12-3 or TRBV12-4 to TRBJ2-7, with a weak D call TRBD1 (5 bases). The V and J ends lost 4 bases and 2 bases respectively, with 9 bases between them. The CDR3 covers 13 residues.

This clonotype was recorded a few times. The chain links TRBV6-5 to TRBJ2-5; 9 positions agree with TRBD2. CDR1 MNHEY and CDR2 SVGAGI come from the germline V gene. This CDR3 is 11 amino acids long. The CDR3 DNA follows: TGTGGAAGCGGGAGGCAAGAGACCCAGTACTTC. Protein: CGSGRQETQYF.

This clonotype was recorded a few times. The chain uses TRBV27 and TRBJ2-7; possibly TRBD2 for D (6 bases). The CDR3 loop spans 15 amino acids. Germline CDR1 is MNHEY and CDR2 is SMNVEV (reference sequence). Trimming pared 1 base from V and 2 bases from J, leaving 12 bases between. In DNA, the CDR3 is TGTGCCAGCAGTTTATTCCGAGGGACTCCCTACGAGCAGTACTTC. It yields the protein CASSLFRGTPYEQYF.

This clonotype was seen many times. This chain links TRBV28 with TRBJ2-7; 10 bases are shared with TRBD2. Germline-derived CDR1 and CDR2 are MDHEN and SYDVKM. Trimming took 2 bases from V and 0 from J; bases not matched to a gene: 7. This CDR3 contains 17 residues. CDR3 DNA: TGTGCCAGCAGTTTACGGCTAGCGGGAGTTGGCTCCTACGAGCAGTACTTC. As protein: CASSLRLAGVGSYEQYF. Drawing the rest from reference TRBV28 and TRBJ2-7, the complete variable domain is DVKVTQSSRYLVKRTGEKVFLECVQDMDHENMFWYRQDPGLGLRLIYFSYDVKMKEKGDIPEGYSVSREKKERFSLILESASTNQTSMYLCASSLRLAGVGSYEQYFGPGTRLTVT.

The V gene is TRBV12-3 or TRBV12-4, the J gene TRBJ2-1; 11 bases are shared with TRBD2. V dropped 7 bases and J dropped 3; count of bases not matched to a gene: 11. CDR3 size: 17 residues. The CDR3 sequence: CASNGPTSGIYYNEQFF. The CDR3 bases are TGTGCCAGCAATGGGCCGACTAGCGGGATTTACTACAATGAGCAGTTCTTC.

In its sample, this clonotype was seen a few times. This rearrangement joins TRBV29-1 to TRBJ1-1; the match to TRBD1 covers 7 bases. The germline gives CDR1 SQVTM, CDR2 ANQGSEA. The CDR3 is made up of 14 amino acids. Trimming cost V 6 bases and J 1 base; bases outside gene matches: 8. CDR3 loop: CSVGQSGPNTEAFF. DNA for the CDR3: TGCAGCGTGGGACAGAGTGGGCCGAACACTGAAGCTTTCTTT.